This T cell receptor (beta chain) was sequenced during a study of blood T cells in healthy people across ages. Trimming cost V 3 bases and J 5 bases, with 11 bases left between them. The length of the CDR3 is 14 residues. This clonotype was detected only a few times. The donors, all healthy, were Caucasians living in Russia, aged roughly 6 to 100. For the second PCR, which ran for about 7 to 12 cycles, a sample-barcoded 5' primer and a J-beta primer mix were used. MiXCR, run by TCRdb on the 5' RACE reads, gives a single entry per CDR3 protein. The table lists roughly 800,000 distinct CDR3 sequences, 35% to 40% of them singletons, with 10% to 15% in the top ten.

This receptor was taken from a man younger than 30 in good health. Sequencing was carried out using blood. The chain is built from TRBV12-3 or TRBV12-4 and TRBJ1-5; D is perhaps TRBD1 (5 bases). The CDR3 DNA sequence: TGTGCCAGCAGTTTGCAGGGCCCCTATCAGCCCCAGCATTTT. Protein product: CASSLQGPYQPQHF.